This T cell receptor beta chain emerged from a study of blood T cell repertoires in COVID-19. The assay was immunoSEQ multiplex PCR, and TCRdb's table has in-frame clones only and misses some. The table shows approximately 25,000 clones, with roughly nine tenths occurring only once. This CDR3 contains 16 residues. J lost 4 bases, V lost 7 bases, and 8 bases had no gene match. In germline, CDR1 is MNHEY, CDR2 SMNVEV (reference sequence). The chain employs TRBV27 and TRBJ2-1; TRBD2 aligns across 12 bases. The sample was peripheral blood. The sequence was obtained from a human donor with active COVID-19. The donor label of this sample is uncertain. The CDR3 loop is CASTALLAGGYNEQFF. CDR3 DNA: TGTGCCAGCACCGCCCTACTAGCGGGGGGATACAATGAGCAGTTCTTC.